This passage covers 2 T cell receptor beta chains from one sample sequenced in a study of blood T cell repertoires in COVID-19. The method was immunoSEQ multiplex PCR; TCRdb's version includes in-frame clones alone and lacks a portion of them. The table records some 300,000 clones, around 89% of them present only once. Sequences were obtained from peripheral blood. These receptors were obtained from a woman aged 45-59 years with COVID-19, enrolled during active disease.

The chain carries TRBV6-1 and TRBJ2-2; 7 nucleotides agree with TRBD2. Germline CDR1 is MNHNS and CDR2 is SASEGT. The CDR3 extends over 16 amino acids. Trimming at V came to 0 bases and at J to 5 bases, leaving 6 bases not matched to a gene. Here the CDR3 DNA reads TGTGCCAGCAGTGAAGCAGGGACTACCCTAACCGGGGAGCTGTTTTTT. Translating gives CASSEAGTTLTGELFF.

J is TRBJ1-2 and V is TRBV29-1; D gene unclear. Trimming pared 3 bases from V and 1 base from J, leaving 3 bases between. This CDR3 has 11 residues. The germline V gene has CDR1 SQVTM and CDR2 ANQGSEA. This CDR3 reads CSVDHNYGYTF. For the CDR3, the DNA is TGCAGCGTTGATCATAACTATGGCTACACCTTC.